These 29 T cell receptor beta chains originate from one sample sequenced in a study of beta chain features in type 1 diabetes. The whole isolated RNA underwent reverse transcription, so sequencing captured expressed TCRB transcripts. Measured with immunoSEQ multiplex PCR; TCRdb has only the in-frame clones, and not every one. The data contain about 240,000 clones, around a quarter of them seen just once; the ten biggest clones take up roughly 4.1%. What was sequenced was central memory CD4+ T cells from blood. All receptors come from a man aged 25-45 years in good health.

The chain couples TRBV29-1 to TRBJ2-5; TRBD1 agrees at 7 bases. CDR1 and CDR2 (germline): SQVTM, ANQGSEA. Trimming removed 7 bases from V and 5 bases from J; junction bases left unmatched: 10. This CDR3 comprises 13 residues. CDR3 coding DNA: TGCAGCGATGGCAGGGGGATTGGGGAGACCCAGTACTTC. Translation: CSDGRGIGETQYF.

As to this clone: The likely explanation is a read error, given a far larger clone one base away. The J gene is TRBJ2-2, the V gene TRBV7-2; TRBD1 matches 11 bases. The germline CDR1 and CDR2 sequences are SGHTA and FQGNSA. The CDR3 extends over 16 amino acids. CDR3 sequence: CARSFRTGGSTGELFF. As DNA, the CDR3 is TGTGCCCGCAGCTTCAGGACAGGGGGCAGCACCGGGGAGCTGTTTTTT.

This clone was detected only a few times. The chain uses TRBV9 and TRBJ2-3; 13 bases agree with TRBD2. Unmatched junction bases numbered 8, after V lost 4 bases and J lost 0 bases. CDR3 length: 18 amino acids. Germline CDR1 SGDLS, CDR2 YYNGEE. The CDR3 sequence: CASSTRTSGGTSTDTQYF. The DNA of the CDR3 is TGTGCCAGCAGCACCCGGACTAGCGGGGGTACAAGCACAGATACGCAGTATTTT.

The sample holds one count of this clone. CDR3 in amino acids: CASSTLLAGGDTQYF. CDR3 nucleotide sequence: TGTGCCAGCAGCACCCTACTAGCGGGCGGTGATACGCAGTATTTT. This chain uses TRBV7-2 with TRBJ2-3, with 9 nucleotides matching TRBD2. The CDR3 length is 15 residues. From germline, CDR1 is SGHTA and CDR2 FQGNSA. Trimming took 5 bases from V and 6 from J; bases not matched to a gene: 9.

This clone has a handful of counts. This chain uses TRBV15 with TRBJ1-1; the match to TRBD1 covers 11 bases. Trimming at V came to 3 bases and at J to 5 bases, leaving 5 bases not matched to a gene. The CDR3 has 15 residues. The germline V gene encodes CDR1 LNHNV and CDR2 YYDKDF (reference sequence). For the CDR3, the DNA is TGTGCCACCAGCAGGGACAGGGGGCGACGGACTGAAGCTTTCTTT. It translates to CATSRDRGRRTEAFF.

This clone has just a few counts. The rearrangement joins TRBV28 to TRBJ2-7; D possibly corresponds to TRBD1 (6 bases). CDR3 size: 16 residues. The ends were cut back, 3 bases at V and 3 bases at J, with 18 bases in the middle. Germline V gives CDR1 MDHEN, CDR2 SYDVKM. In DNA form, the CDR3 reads TGTGCCAGCAGTTTGCCCGACAGGCACCTTAACTACGAGCAGTACTTC. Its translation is CASSLPDRHLNYEQYF.

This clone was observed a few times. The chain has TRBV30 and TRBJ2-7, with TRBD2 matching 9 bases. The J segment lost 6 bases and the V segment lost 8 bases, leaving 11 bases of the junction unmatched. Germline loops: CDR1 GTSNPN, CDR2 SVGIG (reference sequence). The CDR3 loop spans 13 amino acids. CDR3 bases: TGTGCCCGAGCTTTACGGCGGGAGGGCGAGCAGTACTTC. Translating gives CARALRREGEQYF.

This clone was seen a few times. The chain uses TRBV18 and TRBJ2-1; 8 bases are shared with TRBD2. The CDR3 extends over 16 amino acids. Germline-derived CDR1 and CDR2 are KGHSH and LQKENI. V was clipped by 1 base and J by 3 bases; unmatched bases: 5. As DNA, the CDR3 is TGTGCCAGCTCACCACGAGCGGGAGATAGCTACAATGAGCAGTTCTTC. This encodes CASSPRAGDSYNEQFF.

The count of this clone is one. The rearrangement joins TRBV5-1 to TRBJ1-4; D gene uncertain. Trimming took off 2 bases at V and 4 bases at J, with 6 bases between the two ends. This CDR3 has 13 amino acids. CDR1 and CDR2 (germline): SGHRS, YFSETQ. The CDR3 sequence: CASSLELNEKLFF. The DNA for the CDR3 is TGCGCCAGCAGCTTAGAACTTAATGAAAAACTGTTTTTT.

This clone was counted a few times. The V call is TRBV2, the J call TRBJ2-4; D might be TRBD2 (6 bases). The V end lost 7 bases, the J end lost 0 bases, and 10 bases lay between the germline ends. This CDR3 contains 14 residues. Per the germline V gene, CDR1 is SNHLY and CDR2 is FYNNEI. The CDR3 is CASNVRGAKNIQYF. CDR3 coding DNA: TGTGCCAGCAATGTGCGGGGAGCCAAAAACATTCAGTACTTC.

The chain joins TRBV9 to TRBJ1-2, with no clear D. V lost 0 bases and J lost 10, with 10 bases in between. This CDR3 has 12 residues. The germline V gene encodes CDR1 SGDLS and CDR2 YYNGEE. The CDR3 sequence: CASSVGGPPYTF. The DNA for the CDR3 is TGTGCCAGCAGCGTAGGGGGTCCTCCCTACACCTTC.

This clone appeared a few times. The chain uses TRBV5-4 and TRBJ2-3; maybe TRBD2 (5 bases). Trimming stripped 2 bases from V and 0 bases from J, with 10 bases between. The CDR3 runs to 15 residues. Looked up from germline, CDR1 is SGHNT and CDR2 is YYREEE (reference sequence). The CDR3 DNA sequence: TGTGCCAGCAGCTTCTCAGCGGATAGCACAGATACGCAGTATTTT. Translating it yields CASSFSADSTDTQYF.

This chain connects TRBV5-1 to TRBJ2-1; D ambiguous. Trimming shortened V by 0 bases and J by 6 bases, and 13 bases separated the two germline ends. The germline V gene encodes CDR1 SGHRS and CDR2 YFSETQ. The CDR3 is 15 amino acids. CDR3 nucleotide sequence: TGCGCCAGCAGCTTGGAAGCTTCCAGGTCCAATGAGCAGTTCTTC. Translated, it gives CASSLEASRSNEQFF.

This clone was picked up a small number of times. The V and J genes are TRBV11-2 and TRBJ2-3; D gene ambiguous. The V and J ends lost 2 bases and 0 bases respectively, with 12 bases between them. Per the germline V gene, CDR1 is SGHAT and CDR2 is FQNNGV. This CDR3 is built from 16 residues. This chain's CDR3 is CASSLIGSGSTDTQYF. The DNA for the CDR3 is TGTGCCAGCAGCTTAATTGGCTCCGGGAGCACAGATACGCAGTATTTT.

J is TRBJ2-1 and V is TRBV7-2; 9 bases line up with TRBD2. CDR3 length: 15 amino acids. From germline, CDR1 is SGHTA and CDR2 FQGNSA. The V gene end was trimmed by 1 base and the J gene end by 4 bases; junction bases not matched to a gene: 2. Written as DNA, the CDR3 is TGTGCCAGCAGCTTAGATAGCGGGGGTTACAATGAGCAGTTCTTC. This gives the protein CASSLDSGGYNEQFF.

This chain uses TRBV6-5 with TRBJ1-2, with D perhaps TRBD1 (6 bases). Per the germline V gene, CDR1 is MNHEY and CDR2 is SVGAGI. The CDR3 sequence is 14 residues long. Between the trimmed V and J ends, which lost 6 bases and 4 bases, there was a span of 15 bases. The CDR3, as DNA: TGTGCCAGCAGAACCCCCCAGGGGTTCTATGGCTACACCTTC. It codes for CASRTPQGFYGYTF.

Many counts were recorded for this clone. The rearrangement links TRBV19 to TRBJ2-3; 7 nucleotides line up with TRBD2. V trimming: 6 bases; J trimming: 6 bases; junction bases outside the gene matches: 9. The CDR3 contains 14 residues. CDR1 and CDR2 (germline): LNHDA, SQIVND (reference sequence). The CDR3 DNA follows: TGTGCCAGTAGATCGCCCGGGACTACTGATACGCAGTATTTT. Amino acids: CASRSPGTTDTQYF.

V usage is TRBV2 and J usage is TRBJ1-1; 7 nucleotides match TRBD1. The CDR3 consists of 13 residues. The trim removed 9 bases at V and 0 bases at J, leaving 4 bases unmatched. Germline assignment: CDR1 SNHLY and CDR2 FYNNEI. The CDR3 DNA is TGTGCCAGTGACACAGGGGTGAACACTGAAGCTTTCTTT. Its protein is CASDTGVNTEAFF.

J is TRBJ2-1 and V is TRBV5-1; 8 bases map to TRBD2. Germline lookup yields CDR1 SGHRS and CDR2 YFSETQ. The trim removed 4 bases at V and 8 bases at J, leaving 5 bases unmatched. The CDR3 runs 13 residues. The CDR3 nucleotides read TGCGCCAGCAGCCCGACTAGCGATCATGAGCAGTTCTTC. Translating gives CASSPTSDHEQFF.

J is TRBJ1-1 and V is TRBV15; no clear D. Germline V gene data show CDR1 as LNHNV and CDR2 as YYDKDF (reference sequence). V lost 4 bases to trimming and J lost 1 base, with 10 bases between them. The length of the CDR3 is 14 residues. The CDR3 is CATSTYGENTEAFF. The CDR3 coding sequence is TGTGCCACCAGCACTTATGGGGAGAACACTGAAGCTTTCTTT.

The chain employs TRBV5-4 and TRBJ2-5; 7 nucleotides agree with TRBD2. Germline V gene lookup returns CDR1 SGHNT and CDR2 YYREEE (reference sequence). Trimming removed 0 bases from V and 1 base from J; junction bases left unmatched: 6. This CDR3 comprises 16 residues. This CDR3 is CASSLDQGLIQETQYF. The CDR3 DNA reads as TGTGCCAGCAGCTTGGATCAGGGACTAATCCAAGAGACCCAGTACTTC.

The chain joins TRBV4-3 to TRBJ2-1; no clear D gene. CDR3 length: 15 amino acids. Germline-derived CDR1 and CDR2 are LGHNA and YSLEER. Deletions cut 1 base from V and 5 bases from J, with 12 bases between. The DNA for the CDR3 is TGCGCCAGCAGCCAAGCTCTTGGCGGTAACAATGAGCAGTTCTTC. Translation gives CASSQALGGNNEQFF.

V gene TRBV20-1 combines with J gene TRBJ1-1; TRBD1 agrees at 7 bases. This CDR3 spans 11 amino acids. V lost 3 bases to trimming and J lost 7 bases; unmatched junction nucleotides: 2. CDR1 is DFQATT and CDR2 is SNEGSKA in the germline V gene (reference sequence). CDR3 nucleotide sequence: TGCAGTGCTAGGGGGACAGTTGAAGCTTTCTTT. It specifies CSARGTVEAFF.

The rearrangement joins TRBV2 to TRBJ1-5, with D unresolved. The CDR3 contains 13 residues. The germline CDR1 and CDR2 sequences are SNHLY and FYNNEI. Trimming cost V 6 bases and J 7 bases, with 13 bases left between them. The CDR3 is CASRPDFGQPQHF. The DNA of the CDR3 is TGTGCCAGCAGGCCGGACTTCGGACAGCCCCAGCATTTT.

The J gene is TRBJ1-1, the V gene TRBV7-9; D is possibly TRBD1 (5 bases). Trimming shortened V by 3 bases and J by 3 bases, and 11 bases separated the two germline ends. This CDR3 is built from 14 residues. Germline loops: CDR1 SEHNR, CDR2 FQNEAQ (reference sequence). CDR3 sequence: CASSLEGWHTEAFF. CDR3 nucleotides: TGTGCCAGCAGCTTGGAGGGGTGGCACACTGAAGCTTTCTTT.

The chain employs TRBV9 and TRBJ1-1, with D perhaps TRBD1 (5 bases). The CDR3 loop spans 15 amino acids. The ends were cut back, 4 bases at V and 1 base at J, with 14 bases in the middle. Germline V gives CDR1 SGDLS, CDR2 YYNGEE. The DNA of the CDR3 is TGTGCCAGCAGCCCCCGGGGCAGTGAGAACACTGAAGCTTTCTTT. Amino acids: CASSPRGSENTEAFF.

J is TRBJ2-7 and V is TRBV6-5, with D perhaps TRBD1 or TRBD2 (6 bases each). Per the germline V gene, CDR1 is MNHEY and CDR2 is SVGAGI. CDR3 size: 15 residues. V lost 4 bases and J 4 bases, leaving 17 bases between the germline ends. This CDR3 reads CASSSVSQGRYEQYF. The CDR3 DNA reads TGTGCCAGCAGTTCCGTCTCCCAGGGGAGGTACGAGCAGTACTTC.

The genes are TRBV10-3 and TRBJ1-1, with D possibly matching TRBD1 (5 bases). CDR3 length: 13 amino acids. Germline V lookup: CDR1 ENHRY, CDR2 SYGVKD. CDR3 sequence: CASGGELKTEAFF. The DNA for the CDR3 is TGTGCATCCGGGGGAGAGTTAAAAACTGAAGCTTTCTTT.

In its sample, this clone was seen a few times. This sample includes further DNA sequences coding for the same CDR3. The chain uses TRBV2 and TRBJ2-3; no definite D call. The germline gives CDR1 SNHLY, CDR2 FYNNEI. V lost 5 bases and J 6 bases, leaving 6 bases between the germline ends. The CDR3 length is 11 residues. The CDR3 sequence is CASSRTDTQYF. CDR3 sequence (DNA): TGTGCCAGCAGTCGGACGGATACGCAGTATTTT. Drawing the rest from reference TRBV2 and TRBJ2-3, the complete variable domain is EPEVTQTPSHQVTQMGQEVILRCVPISNHLYFYWYRQILGQKVEFLVSFYNNEISEKSEIFDDQFSVERPDGSNFTLKIRSTKLEDSAMYFCASSRTDTQYFGPGTRLTVL.